Listed here is a single TCR beta chain. Its antigen is unidentified. PCR employed 60 Vbeta and 13 Jbeta primers. Produced via immunoSEQ multiplex PCR; TCRdb's table is partial and in-frame only. The sample carries about 150,000 clones, 85% recorded once. The data stem from a study of cytomegalovirus exposure and HLA in healthy donors. The wider study: Researchers previously reported finding 90 million to 130 million unique TCR beta sequences from roughly 180 million T cells.

Overall study findings and caveats: Both high specificity and high sensitivity reportedly marked the classifier's diagnosis of cytomegalovirus status. The Asian-associated ancestry cluster reportedly had fewer N-insertions than the approximately 670-donor mean in a later analysis.

Sequencing was carried out using PBMCs. The TCR sequence derives from a boy under 10 years old in good health and CMV-seronegative.

The chain's CDR3 is CASHSPGQGSYEQYF. The CDR3, as DNA: TGTGCCAGCCATTCCCCGGGACAGGGCTCCTACGAGCAGTACTTC. This rearrangement joins TRBV6-5 to TRBJ2-7; 9 positions match TRBD1. Germline loops: CDR1 MNHEY, CDR2 SVGAGI. Trimming cost V 8 bases and J 0 bases; bases outside gene matches: 8. This CDR3 region has 15 residues.